This T cell receptor beta chain was sequenced during a study of blood T cell repertoires in COVID-19. Whole-study context: Sites across the United States, Italy and Spain contributed samples from acute and convalescent COVID-19. PBMCs, B-cell-depleted T cells, or T cells were the source of the cDNA or gDNA that made up the material.

V shed 5 bases and J 3 bases; nucleotides not matched to a gene: 7. Germline V gives CDR1 SGHAT, CDR2 FQNNGV. The length of the CDR3 is 15 residues. How the authors handled the data: Amplified reference gene primers provided the basis for estimating nucleated cell counts. Measured with immunoSEQ multiplex PCR; TCRdb has only the in-frame clones, and not every one. That table supplies the V and J calls and clone size; D and trimming were determined from the DNA. This repertoire shows around 130,000 clones, roughly 85% found once; its top ten account for 2.5% to 3.5%. The sample was peripheral blood. This TCR derives from a man in his forties or fifties with acute or convalescent COVID-19. The chain joins TRBV11-2 to TRBJ1-5; TRBD1 aligns across 7 bases. The CDR3 protein is CASSPRGQFNQPQHF. In DNA form, the CDR3 reads TGTGCCAGCAGCCCACGGGGACAGTTCAATCAGCCCCAGCATTTT.